A single sample is the source of the 20 T cell receptor beta chains below, sequenced in a study of blood T cell repertoires in COVID-19. Assay: immunoSEQ multiplex PCR; the TCRdb copy retains only in-frame clones and omits some. This table holds more than 150,000 clones, about 80% found once. Sequenced input: PBMCs or T cells enriched from blood (not recorded which). These receptor sequences come from a man aged 45-60 years who had recovered from COVID-19.

V usage is TRBV27 and J usage is TRBJ2-1; TRBD2 aligns across 15 bases. V lost 5 bases and J lost 1; bases outside the gene matches: 9. The CDR3 extends over 19 amino acids. Germline values: CDR1 MNHEY, CDR2 SMNVEV (reference sequence). CDR3 DNA: TGTGCCAGCAGTCCCGCGCGGACTAGCGGGGGGGCGTCCTACAATGAGCAGTTCTTC. As protein: CASSPARTSGGASYNEQFF.

This clone occurred a few times. This chain joins TRBV12-3 or TRBV12-4 and TRBJ1-1; D unclear. Trimming shortened V by 1 base and J by 4 bases, and 7 bases separated the two germline ends. The CDR3 has 13 amino acids. CDR3 sequence: CASSLGAGTEAFF. The DNA of the CDR3 is TGTGCCAGCAGTTTAGGGGCAGGCACTGAAGCTTTCTTT.

V is TRBV13 and J is TRBJ2-1, with 12 bases lining up with TRBD2. The germline V gene has CDR1 PRHDT and CDR2 FYEKMQ (reference sequence). The V and J ends lost 8 bases and 9 bases, in that order; junction bases with no gene match: 8. The CDR3 consists of 14 residues. CDR3 loop: CASGRLAGESEQFF. The CDR3 DNA follows: TGTGCCAGCGGCAGACTAGCGGGAGAATCTGAGCAGTTCTTC.

The V gene is TRBV28, the J gene TRBJ2-7, with a tentative D call TRBD1 (5 bases). The germline CDR1 and CDR2 sequences are MDHEN and SYDVKM. With 2 bases removed from V and 5 bases from J, the gap between germline ends came to 13 bases. The CDR3 sequence is 14 residues long. The chain's CDR3 is CASSLLGADNEQYF. CDR3 nucleotide sequence: TGTGCCAGCAGTTTACTAGGGGCGGACAACGAGCAGTACTTC.

This clone qualifies as large. This CDR3 is CASSDEDGRDGETQYF. Written as DNA, the CDR3 is TGTGCCAGCAGTGATGAGGACGGGAGGGACGGGGAGACCCAGTACTTC. The genes are TRBV25-1 and TRBJ2-5; 8 bases line up with TRBD2. The length of the CDR3 is 16 residues. J lost 5 bases, V lost 3 bases, and 11 bases had no gene match. Germline V CDR1 and CDR2: MGHDK, SYGVNS.

The chain joins TRBV6-5 to TRBJ1-3; 7 bases line up with TRBD1. The V gene's germline CDR1 is MNHEY and CDR2 SVGAGI. There are 13 residues in the CDR3. The ends lost 5 bases at V and 4 bases at J; junction bases unmatched: 2. The CDR3 bases are TGTGCCAGCAGTACGGGACAGGGAAACACCATATATTTT. Translated, it gives CASSTGQGNTIYF.

The chain recombines TRBV5-1 with TRBJ1-1; D uncertain. The CDR3 runs to 14 residues. V was pared by 0 bases and J by 5 bases, with 11 bases between. The germline V gene encodes CDR1 SGHRS and CDR2 YFSETQ. The CDR3 spells CASSLEAGRTEAFF. The DNA of the CDR3 is TGCGCCAGCAGCTTGGAGGCGGGGAGAACTGAAGCTTTCTTT. Full variable domain (remainder filled in from reference TRBV5-1 and TRBJ1-1): KAGVTQTPRYLIKTRGQQVTLSCSPISGHRSVSWYQQTPGQGLQFLFEYFSETQRNKGNFPGRFSGRQFSNSRSEMNVSTLELGDSALYLCASSLEAGRTEAFFGQGTRLTVV.

This chain connects TRBV25-1 to TRBJ1-3; 8 nucleotides align to TRBD1. CDR1 is MGHDK and CDR2 is SYGVNS in the germline V gene. V was clipped by 4 bases and J by 4 bases; unmatched bases: 9. CDR3 size: 16 residues. CDR3 loop: CASSATGQVVGNTIYF. CDR3 DNA: TGTGCCAGCAGTGCCACGGGACAGGTCGTGGGAAACACCATATATTTT.

The chain employs TRBV25-1 and TRBJ2-3; D is undetermined. From germline, CDR1 is MGHDK and CDR2 SYGVNS. V was clipped by 4 bases and J by 4 bases, with 6 bases between them. This CDR3 contains 12 residues. CDR3 region: CASSAISDTQYF. DNA of the CDR3: TGTGCCAGCAGTGCCATTTCAGATACGCAGTATTTT.

This clone was recorded a few times. The V call is TRBV19, the J call TRBJ1-1; D is unclear. Trimming took off 5 bases at V and 3 bases at J, with 19 bases between the two ends. The CDR3 loop spans 16 amino acids. Germline lookup yields CDR1 LNHDA and CDR2 SQIVND (reference sequence). In nucleotides, the CDR3 is TGTGCCAGTAGTCCCGGGGAGTCGGGGAGGCACACTGAAGCTTTCTTT. This translates into CASSPGESGRHTEAFF.

In its sample, this clone was seen once. The gene calls are TRBV28 and TRBJ1-2, with a tentative D call TRBD1 (5 bases). The CDR3 contains 12 residues. The ends were cut back, 5 bases at V and 8 bases at J, with 12 bases in the middle. Germline CDR1 is MDHEN and CDR2 is SYDVKM. CDR3 sequence: CASSGGRRGYTF. For the CDR3, the DNA is TGTGCCAGCAGTGGGGGGAGGAGGGGCTACACCTTC.

This clone was counted once. The V call is TRBV6-5, the J call TRBJ1-1; no firm D call. The CDR3 covers 12 residues. Per germline, CDR1 MNHEY and CDR2 SVGAGI. The CDR3 spells CATEGLDTEAFF. CDR3 nucleotide sequence: TGTGCAACGGAGGGCCTTGACACTGAAGCTTTCTTT.

V and J are TRBV28 and TRBJ2-2; possibly TRBD2 for D (6 bases). V lost 6 bases, J lost 7 bases, and 15 bases lay in between. Germline V lookup: CDR1 MDHEN, CDR2 SYDVKM. The CDR3 sequence is 14 residues long. CDR3 nucleotide sequence: TGTGCCAGCAGCGTTCGGCGGGACGTCGGGGAGCTGTTTTTT. Protein sequence: CASSVRRDVGELFF.

The chain carries TRBV9 and TRBJ2-2, with 11 bases matching TRBD2. This CDR3 is 17 amino acids long. Germline V CDR1 and CDR2: SGDLS, YYNGEE. With 0 bases clipped from V and 7 bases from J, the junction kept 8 bases outside the gene matches. This CDR3 reads CASSVDQLAGDFGELFF. CDR3 nucleotide sequence: TGTGCCAGCAGCGTAGATCAACTAGCGGGAGACTTCGGGGAGCTGTTTTTT.

The V gene is TRBV11-2, the J gene TRBJ2-7; D remains ambiguous. Germline CDR1 is SGHAT and CDR2 is FQNNGV. The V end was cut by 2 bases, the J end by 1 base, with 12 bases between. The CDR3 contains 15 residues. CDR3 DNA sequence: TGTGCCAGCAGCTTAAGGCCACTATCATCCTACGAGCAGTACTTC. This translates into CASSLRPLSSYEQYF.

This chain's CDR3 is CASSSPRGRDMNTEAFF. Here the CDR3 DNA reads TGTGCCAGCAGTTCCCCTCGAGGCAGGGATATGAACACTGAAGCTTTCTTT. The chain employs TRBV28 and TRBJ1-1; a possible D gene is TRBD1 (5 bases). The CDR3 extends over 17 amino acids. Trimming removed 4 bases at V and 0 bases at J, with 18 bases between. Per the germline V gene, CDR1 is MDHEN and CDR2 is SYDVKM.

The table lists this clone with a count of one. The chain has TRBV6-5 and TRBJ1-5; 7 positions match TRBD1. From germline, CDR1 is MNHEY and CDR2 SVGAGI. With 0 bases clipped from V and 7 bases from J, the junction kept 9 bases outside the gene matches. CDR3 length: 16 residues. The CDR3 nucleotides are TGTGCCAGCAGTTACTCTATTGGAGGGGGCTGGCAGCCCCAGCATTTT. It specifies CASSYSIGGGWQPQHF.

The chain combines TRBV19 with TRBJ2-1; TRBD2 matches 7 bases. The CDR3 consists of 15 residues. The J segment lost 6 bases and the V segment lost 7 bases, leaving 12 bases of the junction unmatched. CDR1 and CDR2 (germline): LNHDA, SQIVND (reference sequence). The CDR3 DNA is TGTGCCAGTACTCGACCGGGGGGTCACTCCAATGAGCAGTTCTTC. It translates to CASTRPGGHSNEQFF.

Many counts were recorded for this clone. The genes are TRBV18 and TRBJ1-2; D is unresolved. CDR3 size: 15 residues. V was cut by 0 bases and J by 4 bases, with 12 bases left in between. CDR1 is KGHSH and CDR2 is LQKENI in the germline V gene. Written as DNA, the CDR3 is TGTGCCAGCTCACCACCCGTTACCGACACCTATGGCTACACCTTC. This gives the protein CASSPPVTDTYGYTF.

The chain's CDR3 is CASSQDPDLRGNSPLHF. Written as DNA, the CDR3 is TGTGCCAGCAGCCAAGATCCGGACCTACGGGGAAATTCACCCCTCCACTTT. This chain connects TRBV4-2 to TRBJ1-6; no clear D gene. CDR3 size: 17 residues. Trimming removed 0 bases from V and 7 bases from J, with 16 bases in between. The germline CDR1 and CDR2 sequences are LGHNA and YNFKEQ.